Shown below are 11 T cell receptor beta chains from a single sample sequenced in a study of blood T cell repertoires in COVID-19. The data were produced by immunoSEQ multiplex PCR, yet TCRdb's version contains in-frame clones alone and is incomplete. This table holds approximately 290,000 clones, 75% to 95% found once. The sequenced sample was PBMCs or T cells enriched from blood (not recorded which). These receptor sequences come from a woman in her 30s who had recovered from COVID-19.

This chain links TRBV11-2 with TRBJ1-6; 7 bases agree with TRBD1. V was pared by 5 bases and J by 7 bases, with 8 bases of the junction left unmatched. The germline gives CDR1 SGHAT, CDR2 FQNNGV. CDR3 length equals 15 residues. In DNA, the CDR3 is TGTGCCAGCAGCCAGGCGACAGGGACCAATTCACCCCTCCACTTT. Encoded protein: CASSQATGTNSPLHF.

Written as DNA, the CDR3 is TGTGCCAGCAGCCCGGGACTAGCGGAACGGGAGACCCAGTACTTC. Translating it yields CASSPGLAERETQYF. The V call is TRBV7-2, the J call TRBJ2-5; 11 bases align to TRBD2. V lost 5 bases and J lost 5; bases outside the gene matches: 7. The length of the CDR3 is 15 residues. Per the germline V gene, CDR1 is SGHTA and CDR2 is FQGNSA.

The genes are TRBV20-1 and TRBJ2-1, with no clear D. This CDR3 has 11 residues. In germline, CDR1 is DFQATT, CDR2 SNEGSKA (reference sequence). Deletions cut 5 bases from V and 6 bases from J, with 8 bases between. CDR3 bases: TGCAGTGCTTCGCGTGGCAATGAGCAGTTCTTC. It yields the protein CSASRGNEQFF.

The chain is built from TRBV19 and TRBJ1-4; a possible D gene is TRBD1 (5 bases). The CDR3 spans 19 residues. V lost 5 bases and J 0 bases, leaving 22 bases between the germline ends. CDR1 and CDR2 (germline): LNHDA, SQIVND (reference sequence). This CDR3 is CASSARTRGRFATNEKLFF. CDR3 bases: TGTGCCAGTAGTGCCCGGACAAGGGGCCGATTTGCAACTAATGAAAAACTGTTTTTT. Based on the CDR3 plus reference TRBV19 and TRBJ1-4, the full variable domain is DGGITQSPKYLFRKEGQNVTLSCEQNLNHDAMYWYRQDPGQGLRLIYYSQIVNDFQKGDIAEGYSVSREKKESFPLTVTSAQKNPTAFYLCASSARTRGRFATNEKLFFGSGTQLSVL.

The sample holds a few counts of this clone. The chain links TRBV5-4 to TRBJ2-7, with a possible D match to TRBD2 (6 bases). The CDR3 loop spans 13 amino acids. V lost 4 bases to trimming and J lost 7 bases, with 15 bases between them. Germline values: CDR1 SGHNT, CDR2 YYREEE (reference sequence). CDR3 nucleotides: TGTGCCAGCAGCCAGTCCTCGGCGGGGGAGCAGTACTTC. Translated, it gives CASSQSSAGEQYF.

The chain carries TRBV5-6 and TRBJ2-2; TRBD2 agrees at 11 bases. The V segment lost 4 bases and the J segment 4 bases; nucleotides outside the gene matches: 12. CDR1 SGHDT and CDR2 YYEEEE come from the germline V gene. This CDR3 has 18 residues. Written as DNA, the CDR3 is TGTGCCAGCAGCCCTTTGCTGCTGCTAGCGGGGGGCACCGGGGAGCTGTTTTTT. Protein product: CASSPLLLLAGGTGELFF.

The chain uses TRBV11-2 and TRBJ2-1, with 13 bases matching TRBD2. Germline V gene data show CDR1 as SGHAT and CDR2 as FQNNGV. V shed 0 bases, J shed 15 bases, and the junction held 11 bases outside the gene matches. This CDR3 spans 16 amino acids. CDR3 residues: CASSLETGLAGMQLFF. Here the CDR3 DNA reads TGTGCCAGCAGCTTAGAAACGGGACTAGCGGGGATGCAGTTGTTCTTC.

The genes are TRBV5-5 and TRBJ1-5; 9 nucleotides agree with TRBD1. Germline lookup yields CDR1 SGHKS and CDR2 YYEKEE (reference sequence). Trimming took 5 bases from V and 7 from J; bases not matched to a gene: 10. This CDR3 has 15 amino acids. The CDR3 bases are TGTGCCAGCAGTTATTACAGGGGGCGAGAGCAGCCCCAGCATTTT. Its translation is CASSYYRGREQPQHF.

The rearrangement uses TRBV6-2 or TRBV6-3 and TRBJ2-7; a weak D match, TRBD1 (6 bases). Per the germline V gene, CDR1 is MNHEY and CDR2 is SVGEGT. Trimming left V 5 bases short and J 0 bases short, with 17 bases between. The CDR3 has 16 residues. CDR3 coding DNA: TGTGCCAGCAGTCCAAACAGGGCTAGGAGCTCCTACGAGCAGTACTTC. This gives the protein CASSPNRARSSYEQYF.

V is TRBV3-1 (or the pseudogene TRBV3-2) and J is TRBJ2-5, with D maybe TRBD1 (5 bases). V dropped 2 bases and J dropped 5 bases, with 24 bases sitting between them. CDR1 and CDR2 from the germline V gene are LGHDT and YNNKEL (reference sequence). CDR3 size: 18 residues. DNA of the CDR3: TGTGCCAGCAGCCAACCCGATTGGCGGCAGGGCATCGGGGAGACCCAGTACTTC. Its translation is CASSQPDWRQGIGETQYF.

The chain joins TRBV27 to TRBJ2-1; TRBD2 matches at 8 bases. CDR3 length equals 18 residues. V dropped 7 bases and J dropped 4; count of bases not matched to a gene: 18. Germline V gene lookup returns CDR1 MNHEY and CDR2 SMNVEV (reference sequence). CDR3: CASTLIDVAGPKYNEQFF. The CDR3 DNA reads TGTGCCAGCACCTTGATCGACGTAGCGGGACCCAAATACAATGAGCAGTTCTTC.